This T cell receptor (beta chain) stems from a study of T cells in Graves' hyperthyroidism and ophthalmopathy. A note on this clonotype: Its cognate antigen is unknown.

RNA transcripts gave rise to amplified TCR beta CDR3 regions. During a first-round RT-PCR of the TCR CDR3, the HTBI primer set was used. TCRdb passed the multiplex PCR reads through MiXCR, listing each CDR3 protein once. The table records some 530,000 distinct CDR3 sequences, 22% of them present only once. A patient was excluded if there was uncontrolled infection, other autoimmune disease, pregnancy or lactation. The source of the PBMCs was roughly 10 ml of fresh peripheral blood. Notes on the study in general: With a median lead of about six months before onset, the model predicted ophthalmopathy.

Input material: blood. The receptor was isolated from a woman aged 70-85 years with Graves' ophthalmopathy.

CDR3 in amino acids: CASSQEYWTDTYEQYF. As DNA, the CDR3 is TGCGCCAGCAGCCAAGAGTACTGGACGGATACCTACGAGCAGTACTTC. V is TRBV4-3 and J is TRBJ2-7; D gene ambiguous. This CDR3 is 16 amino acids long. The germline V gene has CDR1 LGHNA and CDR2 YSLEER. V lost 0 bases and J 2 bases, leaving 14 bases between the germline ends.